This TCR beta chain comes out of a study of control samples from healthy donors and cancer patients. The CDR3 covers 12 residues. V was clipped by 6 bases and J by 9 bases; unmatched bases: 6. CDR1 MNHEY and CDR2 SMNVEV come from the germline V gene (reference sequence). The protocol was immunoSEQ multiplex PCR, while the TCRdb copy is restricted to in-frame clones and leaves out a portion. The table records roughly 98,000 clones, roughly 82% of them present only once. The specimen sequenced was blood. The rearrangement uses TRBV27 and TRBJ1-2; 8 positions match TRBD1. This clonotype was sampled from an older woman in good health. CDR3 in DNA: TGTGCCAGCAGAACACAGGGGGGGAGCTACACCTTC. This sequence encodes CASRTQGGSYTF.